This T cell receptor (beta chain) was sequenced in a study of regulatory T cells in long-lasting Graves disease. Study background: Persistent Graves' disease required over 5 years of antithyroid drugs and positive TSH receptor antibodies.

Study results and caveats: There was favoring of TRBV28, TRBJ1-2 and TRBJ2-5 in persistent disease.

Time point in this sample: persistent/refractory GD, antithyroid drugs over 5 years with positive TRAb. PBMCs provided the RNA from which the TCR library was made. Patient provenance is recorded as an endocrinology department in Xi'an, China. The J segment lost 7 bases and the V segment lost 5 bases, leaving 10 bases of the junction unmatched. CDR3 size: 14 residues. Germline V CDR1 and CDR2: MDHEN, SYDVKM. Sequencing libraries for TCR beta were prepared with iRepertoire HTBI primers and Arm-PCR of CDR3 regions. MiXCR, run by TCRdb on the multiplex PCR reads, gives a single entry per CDR3 protein. The sample contains about 460,000 distinct CDR3 sequences, roughly 22% of which appear only once. This clonotype was counted many times. What it binds is not known.

The origin of this receptor is a female donor with Graves disease. The rearrangement uses TRBV28 and TRBJ1-1; 7 bases align to TRBD1. This material consisted of peripheral blood mononuclear cells (PBMCs), taken when the disease was refractory, from a patient treated with antithyroid drugs. For the CDR3, the DNA is TGTGCCAGCAGTCGGAGGGGGCCTCAGGGTGAAGCTTTCTTT. Its protein is CASSRRGPQGEAFF.